Each of the 17 T cell receptor beta chains below was sequenced from the same sample in a study of memory CD4+ T cells and cytomegalovirus serostatus (dated by TCRdb to between 2017 and 2020). A FACSAria II was used to sort memory CD4+ T cells, defined as single viable CD3+CD4+CD8-CD45RO+ cells. Receptors were amplified or captured by the immunoSEQ multiplex PCR assay. Sourced from immuneACCESS, this table was stored by TCRdb with only in-frame sequences that have V and J called. A share of the clones is absent; for the studies checked, an unresolved V gene accounts for under half, and the remainder has no known explanation. The table for this sample lists 25,000 to 35,000 clones; over 70% of them were counted only once. Together, the top ten hold 0.68% of the sample. The specimen was memory CD4+ T cells from blood. Source of these receptors: an adult in good health and CMV-seronegative.

The V gene is TRBV6-6, the J gene TRBJ2-2, with a weak D call TRBD1 (8 bases). This CDR3 spans 16 amino acids. CDR1 is MNHNY, CDR2 SVGAGI, per germline (reference sequence). The V and J ends lost 5 bases and 5 bases respectively, with 18 bases between them. The CDR3 is CASSQGRDRSTGELFF. As DNA, the CDR3 is TGTGCCAGCAGTCAGGGGAGGGACAGGAGTACCGGGGAGCTGTTTTTT.

This clone was counted a few times. CDR3 in DNA: TGTGCCAGCAGCTTGGGGGGGCTCAATCAGCCCCAGCATTTT. Translating it yields CASSLGGLNQPQHF. This chain uses TRBV7-9 with TRBJ1-5; the D gene is possibly TRBD1 (6 bases). This CDR3 comprises 14 residues. The V gene's germline CDR1 is SEHNR and CDR2 FQNEAQ (reference sequence). Trimming shortened V by 3 bases and J by 3 bases, and 9 bases separated the two germline ends.

The rearrangement joins TRBV7-8 to TRBJ2-7, with 9 bases identical to TRBD2. The CDR3 totals 16 residues. Unmatched junction bases numbered 10, after V lost 5 bases and J lost 2 bases. From germline, CDR1 is SGHVS and CDR2 FQNEAQ. The CDR3 nucleotides are TGTGCCAGCAGCCCATATAGGCTAGCGGGGACCTACGAGCAGTACTTC. The encoded protein is CASSPYRLAGTYEQYF.

The chain recombines TRBV21-1 with TRBJ1-6. TRBV21-1 is noted as a pseudogene. The length of the CDR3 is 18 residues. This CDR3 is CASSKAFTYLPLDSPLHF. CDR3 coding DNA: TGTGCCAGCAGCAAAGCATTTACGTACCTACCCTTGGATTCACCCCTCCACTTT.

The chain carries TRBV27 and TRBJ1-5; D might be TRBD1 (6 bases). CDR1 is MNHEY and CDR2 is SMNVEV in the germline V gene (reference sequence). This CDR3 has 13 amino acids. Deletions cut 3 bases from V and 7 bases from J, with 10 bases between. The CDR3 DNA reads as TGTGCCAGCAGTTTCGTCAGGGGACAGCCCCAGCATTTT. Encoded protein: CASSFVRGQPQHF.

The V gene is TRBV21-1, the J gene TRBJ1-5. TRBV21-1 is assigned pseudogene status. This CDR3 contains 14 residues. This chain's CDR3 is CASSKVRGWQPQHF. The DNA for the CDR3 is TGTGCCAGCAGCAAAGTTAGAGGTTGGCAGCCCCAGCATTTT.

J is TRBJ2-3 and V is TRBV4-1; 10 nucleotides align to TRBD2. This CDR3 is built from 16 residues. Per the germline V gene, CDR1 is MGHRA and CDR2 is YSYEKL. The V gene end was trimmed by 4 bases and the J gene end by 3 bases; junction bases not matched to a gene: 7. The CDR3 loop is CASSRSSGGTTDTQYF. DNA of the CDR3: TGCGCCAGCAGCCGCTCTAGCGGGGGTACGACAGATACGCAGTATTTT.

This chain connects TRBV19 to TRBJ1-5, with D tentatively TRBD1 (6 bases). From germline, CDR1 is LNHDA and CDR2 SQIVND (reference sequence). The CDR3 covers 17 residues. Trimming cost V 1 base and J 2 bases, with 15 bases left between them. The CDR3 reads CASSIGLRGGGNQPQHF. DNA for the CDR3: TGTGCCAGTAGTATAGGCCTGAGGGGGGGCGGCAATCAGCCCCAGCATTTT.

The table lists this clone with a few counts. J is TRBJ2-1 and V is TRBV4-2; 10 bases align to TRBD2. Germline V gene lookup returns CDR1 LGHNA and CDR2 YNFKEQ. The CDR3 runs to 16 residues. Trimming at V came to 1 base and at J to 1 base, leaving 1 base not matched to a gene. The CDR3 nucleotides read TGTGCCAGCAGCCAAGGAGCGGGGGGGTCCTACAATGAGCAGTTCTTC. This gives the protein CASSQGAGGSYNEQFF.

This clone was observed a few times. The V and J genes are TRBV25-1 and TRBJ1-1; maybe TRBD1 (5 bases). The CDR3 loop spans 13 amino acids. V lost 7 bases, J lost 0 bases, and 9 bases lay in between. Germline V gene data show CDR1 as MGHDK and CDR2 as SYGVNS. CDR3: CASTTEMNTEAFF. For the CDR3, the DNA is TGTGCCAGCACGACAGAAATGAACACTGAAGCTTTCTTT. Using reference TRBV25-1 and TRBJ1-1 for the parts outside the CDR3, the full variable domain is EADIYQTPRYLVIGTGKKITLECSQTMGHDKMYWYQQDPGMELHLIHYSYGVNSTEKGDLSSESTVSRIRTEHFPLTLESARPSHTSQYLCASTTEMNTEAFFGQGTRLTVV.

The V gene is TRBV28, the J gene TRBJ1-2; 7 bases agree with TRBD1. From germline, CDR1 is MDHEN and CDR2 SYDVKM. V was pared by 6 bases and J by 8 bases, with 9 bases of the junction left unmatched. This CDR3 contains 13 residues. CDR3 DNA sequence: TGTGCCAGCAGCCCTCGACAGGGTGAAGGCTACACCTTC. This translates into CASSPRQGEGYTF.

The V gene is TRBV10-1, the J gene TRBJ1-5; D is undetermined. Germline V CDR1 and CDR2: WNHNN, SYGVQD (reference sequence). V was shortened by 6 bases and J by 0 bases, with 6 bases between the two germline ends. The CDR3 contains 13 residues. CDR3 region: CASSDNSNQPQHF. CDR3 DNA: TGCGCCAGCAGCGACAATAGCAATCAGCCCCAGCATTTT.

This chain's CDR3 is CASSYSTGFLGYTF. The DNA for the CDR3 is TGTGCCAGCAGTTACTCGACAGGGTTCCTTGGCTACACCTTC. This chain uses TRBV6-5 with TRBJ1-2; 7 bases agree with TRBD1. The CDR3 contains 14 residues. Germline lookup yields CDR1 MNHEY and CDR2 SVGAGI. The V segment lost 0 bases and the J segment 7 bases; nucleotides outside the gene matches: 5.

V and J are TRBV25-1 and TRBJ1-6; 8 positions match TRBD1. This CDR3 comprises 15 residues. Trimming took 4 bases from V and 6 from J; bases not matched to a gene: 5. The germline V gene encodes CDR1 MGHDK and CDR2 SYGVNS. CDR3 sequence (DNA): TGTGCCAGCAGTGGGGACAGGAGAGGTAATTCACCCCTCCACTTT. Translation: CASSGDRRGNSPLHF.

The chain links TRBV7-9 to TRBJ2-3; D ambiguous. V was cut by 5 bases and J by 0 bases, with 15 bases left in between. This CDR3 comprises 16 residues. Germline assignment: CDR1 SEHNR and CDR2 FQNEAQ (reference sequence). The CDR3 DNA sequence: TGTGCCAGCAGCAAGGACCGAGTAAAAAGCACAGATACGCAGTATTTT. This translates into CASSKDRVKSTDTQYF.

This chain joins TRBV12-5 and TRBJ2-2; either TRBD1 or TRBD2 may fit D (5 bases each). The CDR3 is 18 residues long. V lost 1 base to trimming and J lost 3 bases, with 18 bases between them. In germline, CDR1 is LGHNT, CDR2 FRNRAP. As DNA, the CDR3 is TGTGCTAGTGGTTTGGGAATATGGGAAGGGACCGACACCGGGGAGCTGTTTTTT. This codes for CASGLGIWEGTDTGELFF.

The rearrangement joins TRBV7-2 to TRBJ1-5; 8 bases are shared with TRBD1. Germline V CDR1 and CDR2: SGHTA, FQGNSA. CDR3 length: 18 residues. The V segment lost 1 base and the J segment 0 bases; nucleotides outside the gene matches: 8. In DNA, the CDR3 is TGTGCCAGCAGCTTAGGGGTGACAGGGGCCAATAGCAATCAGCCCCAGCATTTT. Encoded protein: CASSLGVTGANSNQPQHF.